Each of the 16 T cell receptor beta chains below was sequenced from the same sample in a study of human T cells and chemical hapten exposure (dated by TCRdb to about 2021). The time point label, read with the paper, signifies: patch test 2, 6 weeks after DPC sensitization. Reading the label with the study, this specimen's treatment or condition is: therapeutic diphenylcyclopropenone sensitization with weekly scalp DPC. Receptor amplification or capture employed RACE. Instrument on record: NextSeq 500. TCRdb itself trimmed the public reads at Q25 with fastp, ran MiXCR and retained productive beta chains. Duplicate CDR3 protein sequences are folded into a single record with the most common DNA and genes. The sample records about 380,000 distinct CDR3 sequences, about 6.9% of which are singletons. The biggest ten clones account for about 5.6% of the sample. Here the sequenced sample was whole blood, taken in connection with sensitization to the hapten diphenylcyclopropenone (DPC). The receptors shown here come from a woman younger than 35 with alopecia areata. Some clones in this sample may be carry-over from other donors' samples.

The rearrangement uses TRBV14 and TRBJ2-3, with D maybe TRBD2 (5 bases). V lost 4 bases, J lost 7 bases, and 12 bases lay in between. This CDR3 comprises 13 residues. The germline CDR1 and CDR2 sequences are SGHDN and FVKESK. The CDR3 DNA reads TGTGCCAGCAGCCCATCTCCGGGATATACGCAGTATTTT. This translates into CASSPSPGYTQYF. Filled out from reference TRBV14 and TRBJ2-3, the complete variable domain reads EAGVTQFPSHSVIEKGQTVTLRCDPISGHDNLYWYRRVMGKEIKFLLHFVKESKQDESGMPNNRFLAERTGGTYSTLKVQPAELEDSGVYFCASSPSPGYTQYFGPGTRLTVL.

The rearrangement joins TRBV19 to TRBJ2-1; a weak D match, TRBD2 (5 bases). The CDR3 length is 13 residues. The germline V gene encodes CDR1 LNHDA and CDR2 SQIVND (reference sequence). V was pared by 3 bases and J by 9 bases, with 12 bases between. The CDR3 nucleotides are TGTGCCAGTAGTATTTTTCGAGGGCCTGAGCAGTTCTTC. Translating gives CASSIFRGPEQFF.

The V gene is TRBV6-5, the J gene TRBJ1-3; unclear D gene. The germline gives CDR1 MNHEY, CDR2 SVGAGI. This CDR3 comprises 16 residues. V lost 4 bases and J lost 0, with 13 bases in between. CDR3 amino acids: CASSSLLGSSGNTIYF. CDR3 bases: TGTGCCAGCAGTTCCCTCCTTGGCAGCTCTGGAAACACCATATATTTT.

Only a few counts were recorded for this clonotype. The chain links TRBV12-3 or TRBV12-4 to TRBJ2-5; maybe TRBD1 (6 bases). This CDR3 comprises 17 residues. Trimming took off 5 bases at V and 1 base at J, with 20 bases between the two ends. CDR3 nucleotide sequence: TGTGCCAGCAGTGTCGGGATTACGGACAGTTCCCAAGAGACCCAGTACTTC. Residues: CASSVGITDSSQETQYF.

As for this clonotype: A much larger clone sits a single nucleotide away, making a read error possible. The chain has TRBV5-1 and TRBJ1-2; 7 nucleotides align to TRBD1. Looked up from germline, CDR1 is SGHRS and CDR2 is YFSETQ. The CDR3 length is 16 residues. This CDR3 is CASSLVRGTANNGYTF. The CDR3 DNA follows: TGCGCCAGCAGCTTGGTGCGTGGGACAGCTAACAATGGCTACACCTTC.

The chain is built from TRBV10-3 and TRBJ2-3, with D uncertain. The V gene lost 2 bases and the J gene lost 3 bases, with 18 bases spanning the gap. The CDR3 contains 17 residues. Germline CDR1 reads ENHRY; CDR2 reads SYGVKD. In nucleotides, the CDR3 is TGTGCCATCAGTGAGAACTATCTGGGGTTTGCAACAGATACGCAGTATTTT. Translating gives CAISENYLGFATDTQYF.

This clonotype occurred a few times. The genes are TRBV5-1 and TRBJ1-1, with TRBD1 matching 8 bases. Looked up from germline, CDR1 is SGHRS and CDR2 is YFSETQ. V shed 4 bases and J 6 bases; nucleotides not matched to a gene: 8. The CDR3 is 14 amino acids. The CDR3 DNA is TGCGCCAGCAGCACCGGACAGGGCAAGTCTGAAGCTTTCTTT. Translation: CASSTGQGKSEAFF.

This clonotype was detected ten times or more. The CDR3: CASSQDYPGFNEKLFF. The CDR3 DNA reads TGTGCCAGCAGCCAAGATTATCCAGGTTTTAATGAAAAACTGTTTTTT. This rearrangement joins TRBV4-2 to TRBJ1-4; D is ambiguous. Germline-derived CDR1 and CDR2 are LGHNA and YNFKEQ. CDR3 length equals 16 residues. The ends were cut back, 0 bases at V and 4 bases at J, with 12 bases in the middle.

This clonotype was seen a few times. This chain uses TRBV7-2 with TRBJ1-1, with D perhaps matching TRBD1 (5 bases). Germline V gene data show CDR1 as SGHTA and CDR2 as FQGNSA. V lost 1 base and J 5 bases, leaving 14 bases between the germline ends. The CDR3 loop spans 15 amino acids. The CDR3 here is CASSLEGARLTEAFF. DNA of the CDR3: TGTGCCAGCAGCTTAGAAGGGGCGCGGTTGACTGAAGCTTTCTTT.

The chain links TRBV5-1 to TRBJ2-3, with D perhaps TRBD1 or TRBD2 (6 bases each). CDR3 length: 15 amino acids. V was clipped by 4 bases and J by 0 bases, with 12 bases between them. CDR1 and CDR2 from the germline V gene are SGHRS and YFSETQ. CDR3 nucleotide sequence: TGCGCCAGCAGCGGCGGGACATCTAGCACAGATACGCAGTATTTT. Its translation: CASSGGTSSTDTQYF.

The table lists this clonotype with many counts. The J gene is TRBJ1-5, the V gene TRBV29-1; 10 nucleotides match TRBD1. Germline CDR1 reads SQVTM; CDR2 reads ANQGSEA. V shed 4 bases and J 6 bases; nucleotides not matched to a gene: 12. The CDR3 is made up of 16 amino acids. In DNA form, the CDR3 reads TGCAGCGTTGCAGGAACCGGGACAGGGGAGGGTCAGCCCCAGCATTTT. Its protein product is CSVAGTGTGEGQPQHF.

The chain joins TRBV12-3 or TRBV12-4 to TRBJ2-7; 7 bases map to TRBD2. The V gene end was trimmed by 6 bases and the J gene end by 5 bases; junction bases not matched to a gene: 19. The CDR3 spans 17 residues. The CDR3 DNA reads TGTGCCAGCAGCCAACACCCCACACTCCTCCGGGGGGACGAGCAGTACTTC. Its protein product is CASSQHPTLLRGDEQYF.

This clonotype has just a few counts. The chain links TRBV6-1 to TRBJ1-1, with a weak D call TRBD1 (5 bases). V lost 8 bases and J 7 bases, leaving 11 bases between the germline ends. The V gene's germline CDR1 is MNHNS and CDR2 SASEGT. This CDR3 region has 11 residues. The CDR3 DNA reads as TGTGCCAGCTGGGACGGGTTTGAAGCTTTCTTT. The encoded protein is CASWDGFEAFF.

On this clonotype itself: The junction does not match germline at one end; this may be a read error. The J gene is TRBJ2-4, the V gene TRBV6-5; D is ambiguous. Germline lookup yields CDR1 MNHEY and CDR2 SVGAGI. The CDR3 is made up of 15 amino acids. CDR3 in amino acids: CASSRRQVAKNIEYF. The CDR3 bases are TGTGCCAGCAGTAGACGGCAGGTAGCCAAAAACATTGAGTACTTC.

The sample holds many counts of this clonotype. This sequence joins TRBV24-1 and TRBJ1-5; 10 bases align to TRBD1. Unmatched junction bases numbered 4, after V lost 4 bases and J lost 5 bases. The germline gives CDR1 KGHDR, CDR2 SFDVKD. The CDR3 length is 15 residues. The DNA of the CDR3 is TGTGCCACCAGTGAGGGGACAGGGGAGTATCAGCCCCAGCATTTT. It is translated as CATSEGTGEYQPQHF.

This clonotype was found many times. The chain employs TRBV4-2 and TRBJ2-3; D might be TRBD2 (5 bases). The CDR3 is 16 amino acids. Germline V gene data show CDR1 as LGHNA and CDR2 as YNFKEQ. V was cut by 0 bases and J by 1 base, with 11 bases left in between. As DNA, the CDR3 is TGTGCCAGCAGCCAAGAAGCGGCCAGCGGCACAGATACGCAGTATTTT. Protein sequence: CASSQEAASGTDTQYF.